These T cell receptor beta chains were read from a single sample in a study of naive and memory T cell subsets. TCRdb passed the UMI-ligation and nested PCR reads through MiXCR, listing each CDR3 protein once. The sample lists 20,000 to 25,000 distinct CDR3 sequences, roughly 9.1% seen once, with about a fifth in the top ten. Sequencing used central memory CD8+ T cells from blood. The receptors were sampled from a human donor in good health. CDR3s include the opening cysteine and the closing phenylalanine or tryptophan. The D gene is left open where the match is weak. Expanded clones get a size class; other rows say once, few or many, or leave the size out.

J gene: TRBJ2-7; clone size: many; V gene: TRBV5-1; D gene: NA; CDR3 protein: CASSLAGGGSYEQYF; CDR3 DNA: TGCGCCAGCAGCTTGGCGGGGGGCGGCTCCTACGAGCAGTACTTC
J gene: TRBJ2-5; clone size: few; V gene: TRBV25-1; D gene: NA; CDR3 protein: CASVGETQYF; CDR3 DNA: TGTGCCAGCGTCGGAGAGACCCAGTACTTC
J gene: TRBJ2-1; clone size: many; V gene: TRBV27; D gene: TRBD2; CDR3 protein: CASSQVLAGAEQFF; CDR3 DNA: TGTGCCAGCAGCCAAGTCCTAGCGGGAGCCGAGCAGTTCTTC
J gene: TRBJ2-1; clone size: few; V gene: TRBV5-1; D gene: TRBD2; CDR3 protein: CASGGTSGSWDEQFF; CDR3 DNA: TGCGCCAGCGGGGGGACTAGCGGGAGTTGGGATGAGCAGTTCTTC
J gene: TRBJ2-7; clone size: many; V gene: TRBV7-8; D gene: NA; CDR3 protein: CASSLAGLVYEQYF; CDR3 DNA: TGTGCCAGCAGCTTAGCCGGGCTGGTCTACGAGCAGTACTTC
J gene: TRBJ1-2; clone size: NA; V gene: TRBV5-4; D gene: TRBD1; CDR3 protein: CASSLGQGRGYGYTF; CDR3 DNA: TGTGCCAGCAGCTTAGGACAGGGAAGGGGGTATGGCTACACCTTC
J gene: TRBJ1-3; clone size: few; V gene: TRBV27; D gene: TRBD1; CDR3 protein: CASSPRTGQGNTIYF; CDR3 DNA: TGTGCCAGCAGTCCCCGGACAGGGCAAGGAAACACCATATATTTT
J gene: TRBJ2-3; clone size: many; V gene: TRBV7-8; D gene: TRBD2; CDR3 protein: CASRYLAGGLDTQYF; CDR3 DNA: TGTGCCAGCAGATATCTAGCGGGAGGGTTAGATACGCAGTATTTT
J gene: TRBJ2-7; clone size: many; V gene: TRBV5-5; D gene: NA; CDR3 protein: CASSSSSYEQYF; CDR3 DNA: TGTGCCAGCAGCTCGAGCTCCTACGAGCAGTACTTC
J gene: TRBJ2-5; clone size: many; V gene: TRBV28; D gene: TRBD2; CDR3 protein: CASSLEASGREGQETQYF; CDR3 DNA: TGTGCCAGCAGTTTAGAGGCTAGCGGGAGGGAGGGGCAAGAGACCCAGTACTTC
J gene: TRBJ1-2; clone size: few; V gene: TRBV7-2; D gene: NA; CDR3 protein: CASSLFRAINYGYTF; CDR3 DNA: TGTGCCAGCAGCTTATTCCGGGCCATTAACTATGGCTACACCTTC
J gene: TRBJ2-5; clone size: NA; V gene: TRBV3-1; D gene: NA; CDR3 protein: CASSPIQGFQETQYF; CDR3 DNA: TGTGCCAGCAGCCCTATCCAGGGATTTCAAGAGACCCAGTACTTC
J gene: TRBJ2-7; clone size: few; V gene: TRBV6-6; D gene: NA; CDR3 protein: CASSYWGAYEQYF; CDR3 DNA: TGTGCCAGCAGTTACTGGGGGGCGTACGAGCAGTACTTC
J gene: TRBJ2-3; clone size: few; V gene: TRBV11-1; D gene: NA; CDR3 protein: CASRSSGRAPTDTQYF; CDR3 DNA: TGTGCCAGCAGGTCCTCAGGTAGGGCCCCCACAGATACGCAGTATTTT
J gene: TRBJ2-7; clone size: NA; V gene: TRBV5-1; D gene: TRBD1; CDR3 protein: CASSLRGTGLHEQYF; CDR3 DNA: TGCGCCAGCAGCTTGAGGGGGACAGGGTTGCACGAGCAGTACTTC
J gene: TRBJ1-2; clone size: medium-sized; V gene: TRBV6-2/TRBV6-3; D gene: NA; CDR3 protein: CASSYSPDSNYGYTF; CDR3 DNA: TGTGCCAGCAGTTACTCGCCAGATTCTAACTATGGCTACACCTTC
J gene: TRBJ1-2; clone size: NA; V gene: TRBV19; D gene: NA; CDR3 protein: CASSSGDTYNYGYTF; CDR3 DNA: TGTGCCAGTAGTTCAGGGGACACTTACAACTATGGCTACACCTTC
J gene: TRBJ1-5; clone size: NA; V gene: TRBV28; D gene: NA; CDR3 protein: CASSLMAPHQPQHF; CDR3 DNA: TGTGCCAGCAGTTTAATGGCCCCCCATCAGCCCCAGCATTTT
J gene: TRBJ2-7; clone size: few; V gene: TRBV24-1; D gene: NA; CDR3 protein: CATSDSPPGPEQYF; CDR3 DNA: TGTGCCACCAGTGATTCCCCCCCTGGACCGGAGCAGTACTTC
J gene: TRBJ2-6; clone size: many; V gene: TRBV19; D gene: NA; CDR3 protein: CASSIGGANVLTF; CDR3 DNA: TGTGCCAGTAGTATAGGTGGGGCCAACGTCCTGACTTTC
J gene: TRBJ1-1; clone size: many; V gene: TRBV12-3/TRBV12-4; D gene: TRBD1; CDR3 protein: CASANGTGVTEAFF; CDR3 DNA: TGTGCCAGCGCAAACGGGACAGGGGTCACTGAAGCTTTCTTT
J gene: TRBJ2-1; clone size: few; V gene: TRBV20-1; D gene: TRBD2; CDR3 protein: CSAFSGVITYNEQFF; CDR3 DNA: TGCAGTGCTTTTAGCGGGGTCATTACCTACAATGAGCAGTTCTTC
J gene: TRBJ2-7; clone size: few; V gene: TRBV7-6; D gene: TRBD1; CDR3 protein: CASRSGTGTYEQYF; CDR3 DNA: TGTGCCAGCAGATCCGGGACAGGGACCTACGAGCAGTACTTC
J gene: TRBJ1-4; clone size: few; V gene: TRBV5-5; D gene: NA; CDR3 protein: CASSLRSSNEKLFF; CDR3 DNA: TGTGCCAGCAGCTTGAGATCAAGTAATGAAAAACTGTTTTTT
J gene: TRBJ2-1; clone size: few; V gene: TRBV28; D gene: TRBD2; CDR3 protein: CASSLWGRGGFF; CDR3 DNA: TGTGCCAGCAGTTTATGGGGGAGGGGAGGGTTCTTC
J gene: TRBJ2-1; clone size: many; V gene: TRBV12-3/TRBV12-4; D gene: TRBD1; CDR3 protein: CASSSPGQNYNEQFF; CDR3 DNA: TGTGCCAGCAGTTCGCCGGGACAGAACTACAATGAGCAGTTCTTC
J gene: TRBJ2-1; clone size: NA; V gene: TRBV5-1; D gene: NA; CDR3 protein: CASSLPGDYNEQFF; CDR3 DNA: TGCGCCAGCAGCTTGCCAGGGGACTACAATGAGCAGTTCTTC
J gene: TRBJ1-1; clone size: many; V gene: TRBV7-2; D gene: NA; CDR3 protein: CASSLLWTEAFF; CDR3 DNA: TGTGCCAGCAGCTTATTGTGGACTGAAGCTTTCTTT
J gene: TRBJ2-3; clone size: many; V gene: TRBV27; D gene: NA; CDR3 protein: CASSWASTDTQYF; CDR3 DNA: TGTGCCAGCAGTTGGGCCAGCACAGATACGCAGTATTTT
J gene: TRBJ2-5; clone size: few; V gene: TRBV2; D gene: NA; CDR3 protein: CASSDIIGGGKTQYF; CDR3 DNA: TGTGCCAGCAGTGATATCATCGGGGGCGGAAAGACCCAGTACTTC